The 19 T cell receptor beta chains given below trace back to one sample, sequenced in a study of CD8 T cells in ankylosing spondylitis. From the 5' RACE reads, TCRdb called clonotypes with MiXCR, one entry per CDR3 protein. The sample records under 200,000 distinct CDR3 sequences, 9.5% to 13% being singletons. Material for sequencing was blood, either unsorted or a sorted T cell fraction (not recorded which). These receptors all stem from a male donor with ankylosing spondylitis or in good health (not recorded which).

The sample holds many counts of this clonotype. Written as DNA, the CDR3 is TGCAGCGTACGACAGGGGGGAAACTACGAGCAGTACTTC. Protein sequence: CSVRQGGNYEQYF. The chain employs TRBV29-1 and TRBJ2-7; 9 nucleotides line up with TRBD1. CDR1 is SQVTM and CDR2 is ANQGSEA in the germline V gene. With 6 bases clipped from V and 3 bases from J, the junction kept 6 bases outside the gene matches. CDR3 length: 13 amino acids.

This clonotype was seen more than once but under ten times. In DNA, the CDR3 is TGTGCCAGCAGTCCCCAGGGATGGGGGGGCTACACCTTC. This codes for CASSPQGWGGYTF. The chain carries TRBV12-3 or TRBV12-4 and TRBJ1-2; the D gene is possibly TRBD1 (5 bases). V shed 5 bases and J shed 8 bases, with 15 bases lying between them. The CDR3 consists of 13 residues.

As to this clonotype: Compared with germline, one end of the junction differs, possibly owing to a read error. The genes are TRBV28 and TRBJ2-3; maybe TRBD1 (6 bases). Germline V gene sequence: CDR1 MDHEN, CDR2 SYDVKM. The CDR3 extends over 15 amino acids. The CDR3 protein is CVSSSPGQPTDTQYF. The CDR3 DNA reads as TGTGTCAGCAGTTCCCCGGGACAACCAACAGATACGCAGTATTTT.

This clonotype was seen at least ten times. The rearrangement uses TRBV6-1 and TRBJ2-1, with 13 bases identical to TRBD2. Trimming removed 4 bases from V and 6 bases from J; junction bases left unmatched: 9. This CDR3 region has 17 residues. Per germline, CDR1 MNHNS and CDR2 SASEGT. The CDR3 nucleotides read TGTGCCAGCAGTGCAACCGGACTAGCGGGAGCCATCAATGAGCAGTTCTTC. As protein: CASSATGLAGAINEQFF.

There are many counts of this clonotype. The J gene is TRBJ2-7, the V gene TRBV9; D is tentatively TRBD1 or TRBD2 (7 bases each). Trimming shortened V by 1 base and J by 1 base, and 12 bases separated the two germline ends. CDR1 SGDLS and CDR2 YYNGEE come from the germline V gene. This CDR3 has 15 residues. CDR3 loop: CASSVSGGGSYEQYF. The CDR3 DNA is TGTGCCAGCAGCGTATCAGGGGGAGGGTCCTACGAGCAGTACTTC.

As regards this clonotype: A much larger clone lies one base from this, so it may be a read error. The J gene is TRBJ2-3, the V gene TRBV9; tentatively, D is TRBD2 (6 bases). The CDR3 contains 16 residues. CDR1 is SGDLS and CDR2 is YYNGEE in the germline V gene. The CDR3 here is CASNVDPGDSTDTQYF. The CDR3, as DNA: TGTGCCAGCAACGTAGATCCGGGAGATAGCACAGATACGCAGTATTTT.

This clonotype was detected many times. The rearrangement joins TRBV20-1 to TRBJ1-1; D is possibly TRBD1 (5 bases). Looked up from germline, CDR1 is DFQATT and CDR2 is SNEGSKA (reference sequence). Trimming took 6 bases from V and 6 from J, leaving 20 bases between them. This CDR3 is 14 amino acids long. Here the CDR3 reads CSAGTGGVLAEAFF. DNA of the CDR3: TGCAGTGCGGGGACGGGGGGGGTATTAGCTGAAGCTTTCTTT.

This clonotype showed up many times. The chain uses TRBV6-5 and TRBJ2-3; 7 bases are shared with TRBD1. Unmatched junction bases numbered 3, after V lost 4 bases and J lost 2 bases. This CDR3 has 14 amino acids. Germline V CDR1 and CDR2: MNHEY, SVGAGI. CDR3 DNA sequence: TGTGCCAGCAGTTCACAGGGGACCACAGATACGCAGTATTTT. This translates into CASSSQGTTDTQYF.

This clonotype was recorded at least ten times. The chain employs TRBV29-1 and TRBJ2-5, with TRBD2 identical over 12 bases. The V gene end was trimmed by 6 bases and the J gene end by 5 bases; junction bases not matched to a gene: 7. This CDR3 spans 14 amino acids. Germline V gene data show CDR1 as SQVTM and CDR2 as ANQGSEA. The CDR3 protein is CSVGLAGTRETQYF. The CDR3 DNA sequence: TGCAGCGTAGGACTAGCGGGGACTCGGGAGACCCAGTACTTC.

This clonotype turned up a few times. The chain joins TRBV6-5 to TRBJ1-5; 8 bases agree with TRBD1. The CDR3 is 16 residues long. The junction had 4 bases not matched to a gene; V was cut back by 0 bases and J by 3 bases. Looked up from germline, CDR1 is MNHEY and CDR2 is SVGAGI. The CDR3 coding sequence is TGTGCCAGCAGTTACTCGAACAGGGGGGACAATCAGCCCCAGCATTTT. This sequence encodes CASSYSNRGDNQPQHF.

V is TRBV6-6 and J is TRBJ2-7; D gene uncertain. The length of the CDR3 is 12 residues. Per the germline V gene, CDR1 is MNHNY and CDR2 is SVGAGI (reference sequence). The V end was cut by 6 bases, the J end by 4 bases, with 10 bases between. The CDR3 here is CASRQSGYEQYF. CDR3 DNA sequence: TGTGCCAGCAGACAGAGTGGTTACGAGCAGTACTTC.

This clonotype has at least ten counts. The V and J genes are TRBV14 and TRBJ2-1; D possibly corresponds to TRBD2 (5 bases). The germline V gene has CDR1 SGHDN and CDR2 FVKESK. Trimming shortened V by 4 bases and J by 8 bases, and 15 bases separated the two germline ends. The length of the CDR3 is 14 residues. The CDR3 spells CASSLISGYYEQFF. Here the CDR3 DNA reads TGTGCCAGCAGCCTCATATCGGGGTACTATGAGCAGTTCTTC.

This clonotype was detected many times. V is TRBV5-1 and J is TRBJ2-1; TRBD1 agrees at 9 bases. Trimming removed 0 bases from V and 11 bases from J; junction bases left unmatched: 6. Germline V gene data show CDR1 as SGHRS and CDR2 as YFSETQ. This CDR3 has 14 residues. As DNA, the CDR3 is TGCGCCAGCAGCTTGGAACAGGGGGCGGTCAAGCAGTTCTTC. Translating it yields CASSLEQGAVKQFF.

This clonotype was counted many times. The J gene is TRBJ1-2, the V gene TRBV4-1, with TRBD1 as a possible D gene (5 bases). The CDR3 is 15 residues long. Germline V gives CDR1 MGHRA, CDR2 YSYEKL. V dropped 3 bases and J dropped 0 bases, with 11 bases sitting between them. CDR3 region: CASSHPGTANYGYTF. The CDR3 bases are TGCGCCAGCAGCCACCCCGGGACGGCTAACTATGGCTACACCTTC.

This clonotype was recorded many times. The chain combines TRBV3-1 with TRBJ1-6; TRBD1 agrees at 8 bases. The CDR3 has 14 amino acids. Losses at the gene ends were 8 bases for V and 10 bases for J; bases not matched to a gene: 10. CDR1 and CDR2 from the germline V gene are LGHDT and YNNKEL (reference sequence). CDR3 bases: TGTGCCAGCGGAATCGGACAGGGCGGATCACCCCTCCACTTT. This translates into CASGIGQGGSPLHF.

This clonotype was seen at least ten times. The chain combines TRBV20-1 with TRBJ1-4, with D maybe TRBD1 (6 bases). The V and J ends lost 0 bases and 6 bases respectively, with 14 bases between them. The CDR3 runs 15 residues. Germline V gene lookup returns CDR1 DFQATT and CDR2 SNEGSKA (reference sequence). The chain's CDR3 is CSARDHGRGHEKLFF. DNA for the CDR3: TGCAGTGCTAGAGATCATGGCAGGGGCCATGAAAAACTGTTTTTT.

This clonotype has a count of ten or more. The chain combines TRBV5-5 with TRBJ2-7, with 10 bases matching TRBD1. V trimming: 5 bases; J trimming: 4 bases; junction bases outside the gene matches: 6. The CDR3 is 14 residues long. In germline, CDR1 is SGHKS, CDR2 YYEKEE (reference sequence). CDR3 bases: TGTGCCAGCAGAAAGGACAGGGGGAGGTACGAGCAGTACTTC. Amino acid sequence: CASRKDRGRYEQYF. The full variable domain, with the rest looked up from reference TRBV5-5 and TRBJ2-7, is DAGVTQSPTHLIKTRGQQVTLRCSPISGHKSVSWYQQVLGQGPQFIFQYYEKEERGRGNFPDRFSARQFPNYSSELNVNALLLGDSALYLCASRKDRGRYEQYFGPGTRLTVT.

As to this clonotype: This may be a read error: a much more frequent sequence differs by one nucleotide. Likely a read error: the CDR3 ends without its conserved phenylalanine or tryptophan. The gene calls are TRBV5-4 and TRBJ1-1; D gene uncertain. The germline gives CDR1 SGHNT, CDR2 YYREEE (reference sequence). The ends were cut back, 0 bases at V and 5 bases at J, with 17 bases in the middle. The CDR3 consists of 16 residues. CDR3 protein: CASSLGVASGGTEAFL. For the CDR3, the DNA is TGTGCCAGCAGCTTGGGTGTGGCCTCAGGTGGTACTGAAGCTTTCCTT.

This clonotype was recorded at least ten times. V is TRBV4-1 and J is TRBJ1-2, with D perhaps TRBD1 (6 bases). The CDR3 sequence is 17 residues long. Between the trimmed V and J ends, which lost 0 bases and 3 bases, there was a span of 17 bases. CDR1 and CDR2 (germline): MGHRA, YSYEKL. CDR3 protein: CASSQEFWDKSHYGYTF. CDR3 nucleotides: TGCGCCAGCAGCCAAGAGTTCTGGGACAAATCACACTATGGCTACACCTTC.